A single sample is the source of the 26 T cell receptor beta chains below, sequenced in a study of T cells in Graves' hyperthyroidism and ophthalmopathy. TCR beta CDR3 region amplification was performed from RNA transcripts. The HTBI primer set drove a first-round RT-PCR of the TCR CDR3. TCRdb fed the multiplex PCR reads into MiXCR, producing one record per CDR3 protein. The table includes hundreds of thousands of distinct CDR3 sequences, approximately 16% detected once. Specimen: blood. The receptors originated from a woman aged 18-35 years with Graves' ophthalmopathy.

This clonotype occurred many times. A read error may account for a junction end that differs from germline. The chain joins TRBV5-1 to TRBJ2-5; 7 bases are a match to TRBD1. Germline CDR1 SGHRS, CDR2 YFSETQ. The CDR3 runs to 13 residues. DNA of the CDR3: TGTGCCAGCAGTCCCGACAGGGTTGAGACCCAGTACTTC. Protein sequence: CASSPDRVETQYF.

This clonotype appeared many times. The V gene is TRBV5-1, the J gene TRBJ2-2; D is uncertain. Per germline, CDR1 SGHRS and CDR2 YFSETQ. The CDR3 extends over 13 amino acids. The CDR3 nucleotides read TGCGTTGATTGCAGTGGGAACACCGGGGAGCTGTTTTTT. This sequence encodes CVDCSGNTGELFF. The variable domain in full, with the rest retrieved from reference TRBV5-1 and TRBJ2-2, is KAGVTQTPRYLIKTRGQQVTLSCSPISGHRSVSWYQQTPGQGLQFLFEYFSETQRNKGNFPGRFSGRQFSNSRSEMNVSTLELGDSALYLCVDCSGNTGELFFGEGSRLTVL.

In its sample, this clonotype was seen many times. CDR3 amino acids: CASSIGTGALNTEAFF. DNA of the CDR3: TGTGCCAGTAGTATAGGGACAGGGGCCCTGAACACTGAAGCTTTCTTT. The V gene is TRBV19, the J gene TRBJ1-1, with 9 bases lining up with TRBD1. This CDR3 is built from 16 residues. V shed 1 base and J 0 bases; nucleotides not matched to a gene: 3. The germline V gene encodes CDR1 LNHDA and CDR2 SQIVND (reference sequence).

This clonotype has at least ten counts. This sequence joins TRBV6-1 and TRBJ2-7; 8 bases map to TRBD1. The trim removed 6 bases at V and 1 base at J, leaving 11 bases unmatched. From germline, CDR1 is MNHNS and CDR2 SASEGT. This CDR3 contains 16 residues. Here the CDR3 reads CASSTPRDRTSYEQYF. CDR3 nucleotide sequence: TGTGCCAGCAGCACACCCCGGGACAGGACTTCCTACGAGCAGTACTTC.

This clonotype was seen a handful of times. The gene calls are TRBV19 and TRBJ2-5; D may correspond to TRBD1 or TRBD2 (7 bases each). This CDR3 comprises 15 residues. Germline V CDR1 and CDR2: LNHDA, SQIVND (reference sequence). Trimming stripped 6 bases from V and 9 bases from J, with 23 bases between. The CDR3 bases are TGTGCCAGTAGCCCGATCGACAGGGAGGGGGAGGCCCAGTACTTC. Translation: CASSPIDREGEAQYF.

A word on this clonotype: A junction end diverges from the germline sequence, so it may reflect a read error. The chain combines TRBV4-3 with TRBJ2-2; TRBD2 matches 7 bases. Germline CDR1 and CDR2: LGHNA and YSLEER. CDR3 size: 15 residues. The CDR3 protein is CASSQVGGNTGGLFF. For the CDR3, the DNA is TGCGCCAGCAGCCAAGTCGGGGGGAACACCGGGGGGCTGTTTTTT.

This clonotype was observed many times. The CDR3 loop is CASMEGFSNQPQHF. The CDR3 DNA sequence: TGTGCCAGCATGGAGGGTTTTAGCAATCAGCCCCAGCATTTT. The chain recombines TRBV6-1 with TRBJ1-5; D call uncertain. The germline CDR1 and CDR2 sequences are MNHNS and SASEGT. CDR3 length: 14 residues. Between the trimmed V and J ends, which lost 7 bases and 0 bases, there was a span of 10 bases.

This clonotype was seen at least ten times. The chain joins TRBV4-3 to TRBJ2-7; TRBD1 aligns across 7 bases. CDR1 and CDR2 (germline): LGHNA, YSLEER. V lost 0 bases to trimming and J lost 3 bases; unmatched junction nucleotides: 5. The CDR3 length is 15 residues. DNA for the CDR3: TGCGCCAGCAGCCAAGATAGACAGGGCTACTACGAGCAGTACTTC. Its protein product is CASSQDRQGYYEQYF.

This clonotype was counted many times. The V gene is TRBV20-1, the J gene TRBJ2-7, with 8 bases lining up with TRBD1. CDR1 DFQATT and CDR2 SNEGSKA come from the germline V gene (reference sequence). V lost 5 bases, J lost 5 bases, and 8 bases stayed unmatched. The CDR3 covers 13 residues. The CDR3 DNA sequence: TGCAGTGCTCCGGACAGGGCGTCCAACGAGCAGTACTTC. Translation gives CSAPDRASNEQYF.

This clonotype showed up many times. The chain couples TRBV5-6 to TRBJ1-2, with 7 positions matching TRBD1. The CDR3 loop spans 12 amino acids. With V trimmed by 7 bases and J by 7 bases, 7 bases remained unmatched. Germline V CDR1 and CDR2: SGHDT, YYEEEE. The CDR3 is CASDRVSPGYTF. CDR3 nucleotides: TGTGCCAGCGACAGGGTTTCTCCTGGCTACACCTTC.

This clonotype was seen ten or more times. J is TRBJ2-3 and V is TRBV5-6; 10 bases fit TRBD2. Per germline, CDR1 SGHDT and CDR2 YYEEEE. Unmatched junction bases numbered 3, after V lost 4 bases and J lost 4 bases. There are 14 residues in the CDR3. The CDR3 region has the DNA TGTGCCAGCAGCCAAGCGGGGGGGCCAGATACGCAGTATTTT. Its protein product is CASSQAGGPDTQYF.

The chain has TRBV27 and TRBJ2-7; 14 nucleotides match TRBD2. The CDR3 has 15 amino acids. V lost 4 bases, J lost 6 bases, and 5 bases stayed unmatched. Per germline, CDR1 MNHEY and CDR2 SMNVEV (reference sequence). DNA of the CDR3: TGTGCCAGCAGTTCCGGACTAGCGGGAGGTGCCGAGCAGTACTTC. It codes for CASSSGLAGGAEQYF.

Ten or more counts support this clonotype. The chain recombines TRBV4-1 with TRBJ2-7; D not certain. The CDR3 runs 12 residues. V lost 0 bases to trimming and J lost 7 bases, with 7 bases between them. The germline gives CDR1 MGHRA, CDR2 YSYEKL. The CDR3 nucleotides are TGCGCCAGCAGCCAAGACTATACAGAGCAGTACTTC. Protein product: CASSQDYTEQYF.

This chain links TRBV2 with TRBJ2-5; TRBD2 might be the D (7 bases). This CDR3 contains 11 residues. Germline CDR1 SNHLY, CDR2 FYNNEI. Trimming took 8 bases from V and 7 from J, leaving 11 bases between them. CDR3 residues: CASGGAGTQYF. CDR3 coding DNA: TGTGCCAGCGGGGGGGCGGGGACCCAGTACTTC.

This clonotype was recorded a few times. The chain links TRBV20-1 to TRBJ2-7, with 13 nucleotides matching TRBD2. The CDR3 length is 14 residues. Germline CDR1 and CDR2: DFQATT and SNEGSKA (reference sequence). Unmatched junction bases numbered 6, after V lost 6 bases and J lost 4 bases. The CDR3 sequence: CSARLAGGAYEQYF. The CDR3 DNA is TGCAGTGCCCGACTAGCGGGAGGCGCATACGAGCAGTACTTC.

This rearrangement joins TRBV20-1 to TRBJ2-1; D is undetermined. V dropped 3 bases and J dropped 8 bases, with 8 bases sitting between them. The CDR3 is 11 residues long. Per the germline V gene, CDR1 is DFQATT and CDR2 is SNEGSKA (reference sequence). CDR3 sequence reads: CSARIGYEQFF. DNA of the CDR3: TGCAGTGCTAGGATCGGGTATGAGCAGTTCTTC.

There are many counts of this clonotype. The CDR3 spells CASSQDSNTEAFF. The CDR3 DNA reads TGTGCCAGCTCCCAGGACAGTAACACTGAAGCTTTCTTT. The chain carries TRBV18 and TRBJ1-1; tentative D call: TRBD1 (6 bases). Per germline, CDR1 KGHSH and CDR2 LQKENI. The CDR3 runs to 13 residues. The V end was cut by 6 bases, the J end by 2 bases, with 10 bases between.

This clonotype has at least ten counts. The chain employs TRBV7-2 and TRBJ2-3; 13 nucleotides match TRBD2. This CDR3 contains 16 residues. Germline V gene sequence: CDR1 SGHTA, CDR2 FQGNSA. J was trimmed by 2 bases and V by 5 bases; bases with no gene match: 4. The CDR3 loop reads CASSPGLAGATDTQYF. The DNA of the CDR3 is TGTGCCAGCAGCCCTGGACTAGCGGGGGCCACAGATACGCAGTATTTT.

In this sample, this clonotype turned up many times. The chain is built from TRBV7-2 and TRBJ2-1; 7 nucleotides agree with TRBD1. There are 15 residues in the CDR3. Germline trimming cut 6 bases from V and 0 bases from J; bases unmatched to any gene: 5. Germline values: CDR1 SGHTA, CDR2 FQGNSA. This chain's CDR3 is CASSHGTVSYNEQFF. Here the CDR3 DNA reads TGTGCCAGCAGTCACGGGACAGTCTCCTACAATGAGCAGTTCTTC.

The J gene is TRBJ2-5, the V gene TRBV19; either TRBD1 or TRBD2 may fit D (5 bases each). Trimming cost V 3 bases and J 12 bases, with 14 bases left between them. Looked up from germline, CDR1 is LNHDA and CDR2 is SQIVND (reference sequence). The CDR3 spans 12 residues. The CDR3 sequence is CASSMRGAGKYF. The CDR3 region has the DNA TGTGCCAGTAGTATGAGAGGGGCCGGGAAGTACTTC.

On this clonotype itself: A much bigger clone sits one base away, suggesting this may be a read error. The chain employs TRBV5-1 and TRBJ2-5; 11 nucleotides align to TRBD1. Germline V lookup: CDR1 SGHRS, CDR2 YFSETQ. J gave up 5 bases and V 4 bases, and 7 bases lay outside the gene matches. This CDR3 spans 15 amino acids. CDR3 in amino acids: CASSPGQGGKETQYF. The CDR3 coding sequence is TGCGCCAGCAGCCCGGGACAGGGGGGTAAGGAGACCCAGTACTTC.

The sample holds many counts of this clonotype. This chain joins TRBV6-1 and TRBJ1-1; D unresolved. In germline, CDR1 is MNHNS, CDR2 SASEGT. CDR3 length: 14 amino acids. Trimming took off 7 bases at V and 1 base at J, with 13 bases between the two ends. DNA for the CDR3: TGTGCCAGCACGCTTTCAGGAAAGAACACTGAAGCTTTCTTT. It specifies CASTLSGKNTEAFF.

This clonotype has ten or more counts. The chain couples TRBV20-1 to TRBJ1-3, with 7 nucleotides matching TRBD1. In germline, CDR1 is DFQATT, CDR2 SNEGSKA (reference sequence). V lost 1 base to trimming and J lost 0 bases; unmatched junction nucleotides: 3. The CDR3 contains 15 residues. The CDR3 here is CSARAGTASGNTIYF. CDR3 nucleotides: TGCAGTGCTAGAGCCGGGACAGCCTCTGGAAACACCATATATTTT.

The table lists this clonotype with many counts. This rearrangement joins TRBV20-1 to TRBJ1-6, with D unresolved. The V end lost 0 bases, the J end lost 2 bases, and 11 bases lay between the germline ends. Germline V CDR1 and CDR2: DFQATT, SNEGSKA (reference sequence). The CDR3 is 16 amino acids. CDR3 sequence: CSARDSAKTYNSPLHF. In nucleotides, the CDR3 is TGCAGTGCTAGAGATTCCGCGAAGACCTATAATTCACCCCTCCACTTT.

The rearrangement links TRBV5-1 to TRBJ2-5, with 13 bases fitting TRBD2. Germline CDR1 SGHRS, CDR2 YFSETQ. There are 17 residues in the CDR3. The ends lost 4 bases at V and 1 base at J; junction bases unmatched: 7. CDR3 in DNA: TGCGCCAGCAGCCCTCCCGGGACTAGCGGGATCCAAGAGACCCAGTACTTC. It encodes CASSPPGTSGIQETQYF.

This clonotype has a count of ten or more. The chain couples TRBV14 to TRBJ2-1; perhaps D is TRBD1 or TRBD2 (5 bases each). CDR3 length equals 14 residues. CDR1 is SGHDN and CDR2 is FVKESK in the germline V gene. Trimming took off 4 bases at V and 5 bases at J, with 12 bases between the two ends. The CDR3 spells CASSPYLGDNEQFF. The CDR3 DNA reads as TGTGCCAGCAGCCCCTACTTGGGGGACAATGAGCAGTTCTTC.